Following are 27 T cell receptor beta chains from one sample sequenced in a study of blood T cell repertoires in COVID-19. Here immunoSEQ multiplex PCR was the method, and the copy in TCRdb shows in-frame clones only, minus some. The sample carries some 70,000 clones, roughly 71% recorded once. The sequencing sample was made of peripheral blood. The source of these receptors is a man between 60 and 75 years old with COVID-19, enrolled during active disease.

V usage is TRBV6-5 and J usage is TRBJ1-2; the match to TRBD1 covers 7 bases. From germline, CDR1 is MNHEY and CDR2 SVGAGI. Trimming removed 5 bases from V and 3 bases from J; junction bases left unmatched: 3. The CDR3 has 13 amino acids. The CDR3 reads CASSRQGDYGYTF. CDR3 bases: TGTGCCAGCAGTAGACAGGGAGACTATGGCTACACCTTC.

V usage is TRBV19 and J usage is TRBJ1-6; D ambiguous. V dropped 7 bases and J dropped 3 bases, with 10 bases sitting between them. This CDR3 comprises 14 residues. The germline V gene has CDR1 LNHDA and CDR2 SQIVND (reference sequence). The CDR3 DNA reads as TGTGCCAGTAAGGAGGGAAACTATAATTCACCCCTCCACTTT. This gives the protein CASKEGNYNSPLHF.

V and J are TRBV7-9 and TRBJ1-1, with 8 bases that match TRBD1. Germline trimming cut 5 bases from V and 4 bases from J; bases unmatched to any gene: 6. Germline CDR1 and CDR2: SEHNR and FQNEAQ (reference sequence). This CDR3 region has 14 residues. CDR3 in amino acids: CASSQQGGVTEAFF. The CDR3, as DNA: TGTGCCAGCAGCCAACAGGGGGGTGTCACTGAAGCTTTCTTT.

The chain employs TRBV2 and TRBJ2-1; TRBD2 agrees at 14 bases. Trimming took 5 bases from V and 4 from J; bases not matched to a gene: 16. In germline, CDR1 is SNHLY, CDR2 FYNNEI. The CDR3 runs to 20 residues. The CDR3 loop reads CASSSFPPGTSGGLYNEQFF. In nucleotides, the CDR3 is TGTGCCAGCAGTTCTTTTCCACCCGGGACTAGCGGGGGACTTTACAATGAGCAGTTCTTC.

This clone was observed a single time. V gene TRBV7-3 combines with J gene TRBJ1-6; tentatively, D is TRBD1 (6 bases). This CDR3 is built from 13 residues. The V gene lost 4 bases and the J gene lost 10 bases, with 11 bases spanning the gap. CDR1 and CDR2 (germline): SGHTA, FQGTGA. This chain's CDR3 is CASSSRQDSPLHF. The CDR3 region has the DNA TGTGCCAGCAGCTCACGACAGGACTCACCCCTCCACTTT.

The chain is built from TRBV7-2 and TRBJ1-4; D is uncertain. This CDR3 has 14 amino acids. Germline CDR1 SGHTA, CDR2 FQGNSA. V lost 5 bases and J lost 4, with 11 bases in between. CDR3 coding DNA: TGTGCCAGCAGCCGCGGGGTGGGTAATGAAAAACTGTTTTTT. Residues: CASSRGVGNEKLFF.

V is TRBV7-3 and J is TRBJ2-5; weak D call: TRBD2 (6 bases). CDR1 SGHTA and CDR2 FQGTGA come from the germline V gene. V gave up 5 bases and J gave up 1 base, with 14 bases separating them. The CDR3 length is 15 residues. CDR3 DNA sequence: TGTGCCAGCAGCCTGCGTGGAGGGCTCCAAGAGACCCAGTACTTC. Amino acids: CASSLRGGLQETQYF. Looking up the rest from reference TRBV7-3 and TRBJ2-5 gives the full variable domain: GAGVSQTPSNKVTEKGKYVELRCDPISGHTALYWYRQSLGQGPEFLIYFQGTGAADDSGLPNDRFFAVRPEGSVSTLKIQRTERGDSAVYLCASSLRGGLQETQYFGPGTRLLVL.

In its sample, this clone was seen a few times. The chain combines TRBV4-1 with TRBJ1-6; 11 positions agree with TRBD1. This CDR3 has 18 amino acids. Germline CDR1 is MGHRA and CDR2 is YSYEKL. The J segment lost 9 bases and the V segment lost 4 bases, leaving 14 bases of the junction unmatched. CDR3 region: CASSPFGQGALSGSPLHF. CDR3 nucleotides: TGCGCCAGCAGCCCCTTCGGACAGGGGGCTCTATCTGGTTCACCCCTCCACTTT.

The chain carries TRBV7-2 and TRBJ2-7, with a weak D call TRBD1 (6 bases). V was shortened by 1 base and J by 3 bases, with 13 bases between the two germline ends. The V gene's germline CDR1 is SGHTA and CDR2 FQGNSA. This CDR3 is built from 15 residues. The CDR3 DNA follows: TGTGCCAGCAGCTTAGACCCCACCAGGGGCTACGAGCAGTACTTC. Its protein product is CASSLDPTRGYEQYF.

The V call is TRBV2, the J call TRBJ2-3, with D perhaps matching TRBD2 (5 bases). The CDR3 has 15 amino acids. Germline CDR1 SNHLY, CDR2 FYNNEI. V was cut by 6 bases and J by 1 base, with 14 bases left in between. The CDR3 nucleotides read TGTGCCAGCAGGAAGTCGACTACCCGCACAGATACGCAGTATTTT. Translation gives CASRKSTTRTDTQYF.

A single count supports this clone. This chain joins TRBV19 and TRBJ1-6; D is perhaps TRBD1 (5 bases). CDR1 LNHDA and CDR2 SQIVND come from the germline V gene (reference sequence). This CDR3 comprises 14 residues. V lost 7 bases and J lost 7, with 14 bases in between. CDR3 sequence reads: CASISGEENSPLHF. As DNA, the CDR3 is TGTGCCAGTATCTCGGGGGAGGAGAATTCACCCCTCCACTTT.

V is TRBV5-4 and J is TRBJ2-7; 8 bases align to TRBD1. Germline CDR1 and CDR2: SGHNT and YYREEE (reference sequence). Trimming cost V 4 bases and J 0 bases; bases outside gene matches: 6. The CDR3 covers 15 residues. CDR3 residues: CASSPGQDSSYEQYF. For the CDR3, the DNA is TGTGCCAGCAGCCCGGGACAGGATTCCTCCTACGAGCAGTACTTC.

The chain is built from TRBV10-3 and TRBJ2-2; D is unresolved. The V end lost 8 bases, the J end lost 0 bases, and 7 bases lay between the germline ends. Germline V gene lookup returns CDR1 ENHRY and CDR2 SYGVKD. The length of the CDR3 is 13 residues. In DNA, the CDR3 is TGTGCCATCTCCCTTTCGAACACCGGGGAGCTGTTTTTT. It codes for CAISLSNTGELFF.

The chain uses TRBV11-3 and TRBJ2-3; D is possibly TRBD2 (5 bases). The CDR3 runs to 13 residues. In germline, CDR1 is SGHNT, CDR2 YENEEA. Trimming took off 3 bases at V and 3 bases at J, with 7 bases between the two ends. The CDR3 region has the DNA TGTGCCAGCAGCTTGCCGGGGACAGATACGCAGTATTTT. It is translated as CASSLPGTDTQYF.

The CDR3 region has the DNA TGTGCCAGCAGCCGGAGGGTAGTCCTTAGCTCCTACGAGCAGTACTTC. As protein: CASSRRVVLSSYEQYF. The V gene is TRBV5-6, the J gene TRBJ2-7; TRBD2 might be the D (6 bases). The ends were cut back, 4 bases at V and 0 bases at J, with 17 bases in the middle. The CDR3 runs 16 residues. The germline V gene has CDR1 SGHDT and CDR2 YYEEEE.

The chain is built from TRBV9 and TRBJ2-3; possible D gene TRBD2, 6 bases. The CDR3 runs to 21 residues. The germline CDR1 and CDR2 sequences are SGDLS and YYNGEE. V was clipped by 4 bases and J by 5 bases, with 35 bases between them. The CDR3 DNA follows: TGTGCCAGCAGCACATCCCCGCGGGACTTTAAAGACTCTTTAGAATTAGATACGCAGTATTTT. Translating gives CASSTSPRDFKDSLELDTQYF.

The rearrangement uses TRBV30 and TRBJ2-5, with D maybe TRBD1 (6 bases). The length of the CDR3 is 15 residues. V was trimmed by 4 bases and J by 7 bases, leaving 22 bases between them. Per germline, CDR1 GTSNPN and CDR2 SVGIG (reference sequence). The CDR3 sequence is CAWMPPGHGRGTQYF. For the CDR3, the DNA is TGTGCCTGGATGCCCCCGGGACACGGAAGGGGGACCCAGTACTTC.

The chain couples TRBV5-1 to TRBJ2-5; 14 bases agree with TRBD2. With 0 bases clipped from V and 0 bases from J, the junction kept 1 base outside the gene matches. The CDR3 loop spans 17 amino acids. The V gene's germline CDR1 is SGHRS and CDR2 YFSETQ. CDR3 loop: CASSLGLAGGYQETQYF. As DNA, the CDR3 is TGCGCCAGCAGCTTGGGACTAGCGGGAGGGTACCAAGAGACCCAGTACTTC.

The sample holds one count of this clone. This chain connects TRBV5-1 to TRBJ2-7; a weak D match, TRBD1 (5 bases). The CDR3 covers 13 residues. CDR1 and CDR2 (germline): SGHRS, YFSETQ. Trimming stripped 4 bases from V and 1 base from J, with 9 bases between. The CDR3 here is CASSLQGSYEQYF. The CDR3 DNA is TGCGCCAGCAGCCTCCAGGGTTCCTACGAGCAGTACTTC.

This clone came up a few times. The chain employs TRBV19 and TRBJ2-2; maybe TRBD1 (5 bases). Looked up from germline, CDR1 is LNHDA and CDR2 is SQIVND (reference sequence). Trimming pared 1 base from V and 6 bases from J, leaving 15 bases between. The CDR3 has 16 amino acids. The CDR3 coding sequence is TGTGCCAGTAGTATAGGGGGCACCGTCGTGGCCGGGGAGCTGTTTTTT. Its translation: CASSIGGTVVAGELFF.

V is TRBV3-1 (or the pseudogene TRBV3-2) and J is TRBJ1-1; D is unclear. This CDR3 has 14 amino acids. With 4 bases removed from V and 0 bases from J, the gap between germline ends came to 9 bases. Germline V CDR1 and CDR2: LGHDT, YNNKEL (reference sequence). CDR3 coding DNA: TGTGCCAGCAGCCCTCAACAGCTGAACACTGAAGCTTTCTTT. It codes for CASSPQQLNTEAFF.

This clone has only a few counts. This sequence joins TRBV4-1 and TRBJ2-1; D call uncertain. The CDR3 has 15 amino acids. The germline V and J ends were trimmed by 0 bases and 5 bases, with 11 bases remaining between them. From germline, CDR1 is MGHRA and CDR2 YSYEKL. The CDR3 reads CASSQESAPDNEQFF. CDR3 DNA sequence: TGCGCCAGCAGCCAAGAAAGCGCCCCGGACAATGAGCAGTTCTTC.

The rearrangement links TRBV5-1 to TRBJ2-5; tentative D call: TRBD1 (6 bases). V lost 3 bases, J lost 5 bases, and 8 bases lay in between. This CDR3 region has 12 residues. Germline V gene sequence: CDR1 SGHRS, CDR2 YFSETQ. The DNA of the CDR3 is TGCGCCAGCAGCTCCCAGGGGGAGACCCAGTACTTC. Translating it yields CASSSQGETQYF.

The genes are TRBV5-1 and TRBJ2-2, with D maybe TRBD1 (6 bases). Trimming removed 5 bases from V and 6 bases from J, with 17 bases in between. In germline, CDR1 is SGHRS, CDR2 YFSETQ. The length of the CDR3 is 15 residues. This CDR3 is CASSYEQGGPGELFF. CDR3 nucleotides: TGCGCCAGCAGTTATGAGCAAGGGGGTCCCGGGGAGCTGTTTTTT.

There are a few counts of this clone. The V call is TRBV19, the J call TRBJ1-2; D ambiguous. The CDR3 is 15 residues long. The germline V and J ends were trimmed by 3 bases and 0 bases, with 11 bases remaining between them. Germline V gives CDR1 LNHDA, CDR2 SQIVND (reference sequence). CDR3 coding DNA: TGTGCCAGTAGTATTGGAGGAACAGCTAACTATGGCTACACCTTC. Translation gives CASSIGGTANYGYTF.

This clone was seen once. The rearrangement joins TRBV2 to TRBJ2-5; a possible D gene is TRBD2 (6 bases). Germline V gives CDR1 SNHLY, CDR2 FYNNEI. The CDR3 sequence is 12 residues long. Trimming stripped 6 bases from V and 8 bases from J, with 13 bases between. CDR3: CASRWDSLTQYF. In DNA, the CDR3 is TGTGCCAGCAGATGGGACTCCCTAACCCAGTACTTC.

The chain carries TRBV11-2 and TRBJ2-2; 10 bases line up with TRBD2. The CDR3 runs to 15 residues. V lost 8 bases and J lost 6; bases outside the gene matches: 9. The germline V gene has CDR1 SGHAT and CDR2 FQNNGV. The CDR3 nucleotides are TGTGCCAGCCGGATGAGCGGGGGGGCTTCCGGGGAGCTGTTTTTT. Translated: CASRMSGGASGELFF.